The 13 T cell receptor beta chains below come from one sample, sequenced in a study of blood T cell repertoires in COVID-19. Assay used: immunoSEQ multiplex PCR; TCRdb lists only in-frame clones, some missing. This table holds about 130,000 clones, around 84% found once. The sequenced sample was PBMCs or T cells enriched from blood (not recorded which). These receptors all come from a man aged 35-49 years with acute COVID-19.

The genes are TRBV18 and TRBJ1-3; D call uncertain. The CDR3 loop spans 14 amino acids. The germline V and J ends were trimmed by 4 bases and 4 bases, with 11 bases remaining between them. Germline CDR1 and CDR2: KGHSH and LQKENI. The CDR3 here is CASSLTSEGNTIYF. DNA for the CDR3: TGTGCCAGCTCACTTACATCCGAAGGAAACACCATATATTTT.

This clone was observed a few times. The rearrangement links TRBV11-2 to TRBJ2-5; 14 nucleotides match TRBD2. V gave up 5 bases and J gave up 6 bases; unmatched junction bases: 5. Germline CDR1 reads SGHAT; CDR2 reads FQNNGV. This CDR3 has 15 amino acids. The CDR3 DNA reads as TGTGCCAGCAGCCCGACTAGCGGGAGGGGGAAGACCCAGTACTTC. Protein: CASSPTSGRGKTQYF.

This clone has just a few counts. This rearrangement joins TRBV18 to TRBJ1-6, with 7 bases that match TRBD1. The CDR3 covers 15 residues. The J segment lost 7 bases and the V segment lost 1 base, leaving 4 bases of the junction unmatched. Germline CDR1 is KGHSH and CDR2 is LQKENI. In DNA form, the CDR3 reads TGTGCCAGCTCACCACGCAGGGGACAGAATTCACCCCTCCACTTT. Translated, it gives CASSPRRGQNSPLHF.

The chain recombines TRBV18 with TRBJ1-2; tentatively, D is TRBD1 (5 bases). Germline CDR1 and CDR2: KGHSH and LQKENI. The CDR3 is 11 residues long. V was cut by 5 bases and J by 12 bases, with 13 bases left in between. In nucleotides, the CDR3 is TGTGCCAGCTCAGCCGTCGGGGGACACACCTTC. This gives the protein CASSAVGGHTF.

The rearrangement uses TRBV21-1 and TRBJ2-1; the DNA was not used to check the table's D call, TRBD2. TRBV21-1 is a recognized pseudogene. The CDR3 length is 15 residues. The DNA for the CDR3 is TGTGCCAGCAGCGAAGCTAGAAGCTCCTACAATGAGCAGTTCTTC. Its translation: CASSEARSSYNEQFF.

V gene TRBV18 combines with J gene TRBJ2-7; TRBD2 aligns across 8 bases. CDR1 KGHSH and CDR2 LQKENI come from the germline V gene. This CDR3 spans 15 amino acids. J was trimmed by 6 bases and V by 4 bases; bases with no gene match: 11. The CDR3 protein is CASSQTGTSKREQYF. In DNA, the CDR3 is TGTGCCAGCTCACAGACCGGGACTAGTAAACGCGAGCAGTACTTC.

This chain links TRBV19 with TRBJ2-7; D is perhaps TRBD2 (5 bases). The V end lost 5 bases, the J end lost 3 bases, and 44 bases lay between the germline ends. CDR3 length: 24 amino acids. Germline V gene lookup returns CDR1 LNHDA and CDR2 SQIVND (reference sequence). DNA of the CDR3: TGTGCCAGTAGTTCGCGTGTGGTTGGATTTCAAATACGACGGGGTGGTAATTTCCACTACGAGCAGTACTTC. Its translation is CASSSRVVGFQIRRGGNFHYEQYF.

The CDR3 protein is CASSQRGSYEQYF. The CDR3 DNA reads as TGTGCCAGCAGCCAAAGGGGATCCTACGAGCAGTACTTC. This chain uses TRBV4-2 with TRBJ2-7, with a possible D match to TRBD1 (5 bases). From germline, CDR1 is LGHNA and CDR2 YNFKEQ. This CDR3 region has 13 residues. V lost 2 bases to trimming and J lost 1 base, with 6 bases between them.

The rearrangement uses TRBV6-1 and TRBJ1-4; 9 bases are shared with TRBD1. Germline CDR1 and CDR2: MNHNS and SASEGT. V lost 2 bases to trimming and J lost 7 bases; unmatched junction nucleotides: 5. This CDR3 region has 15 residues. The CDR3, as DNA: TGTGCCAGCAGTGAACCCGGGACAGGGAGTGAAAAACTGTTTTTT. This gives the protein CASSEPGTGSEKLFF.

This clone has a handful of counts. The chain recombines TRBV2 with TRBJ1-5, with D unresolved. Trimming left V 4 bases short and J 0 bases short, with 13 bases between. This CDR3 comprises 16 residues. Germline V gene sequence: CDR1 SNHLY, CDR2 FYNNEI. CDR3 DNA sequence: TGTGCCAGCAGTGCACAGAGAGACTATAGCAATCAGCCCCAGCATTTT. This gives the protein CASSAQRDYSNQPQHF.

This clone was counted between two and nine times. The rearrangement uses TRBV7-9 and TRBJ2-1; 9 bases are a match to TRBD2. This CDR3 is 16 amino acids long. Germline CDR1 SEHNR, CDR2 FQNEAQ (reference sequence). Trimming took 0 bases from V and 9 from J; bases not matched to a gene: 9. The CDR3 reads CASSLAALAGSIEQFF. DNA for the CDR3: TGTGCCAGCAGCTTAGCGGCCCTAGCGGGATCCATTGAGCAGTTCTTC.

V usage is TRBV28 and J usage is TRBJ2-1; D uncertain. Deletions cut 7 bases from V and 0 bases from J, with 13 bases between. This CDR3 has 15 residues. CDR1 and CDR2 (germline): MDHEN, SYDVKM. The CDR3 nucleotides are TGTGCCAGCACCGGCGGAATCTTCTCCTACAATGAGCAGTTCTTC. Encoded protein: CASTGGIFSYNEQFF.

The chain uses TRBV6-5 and TRBJ1-6; 8 bases map to TRBD1. CDR1 MNHEY and CDR2 SVGAGI come from the germline V gene. CDR3 length: 15 amino acids. V lost 7 bases to trimming and J lost 9 bases; unmatched junction nucleotides: 11. In DNA, the CDR3 is TGTGCCAGCAATATGAACCAGGGGGCTGCTTCACCCCTCCACTTT. Protein product: CASNMNQGAASPLHF.